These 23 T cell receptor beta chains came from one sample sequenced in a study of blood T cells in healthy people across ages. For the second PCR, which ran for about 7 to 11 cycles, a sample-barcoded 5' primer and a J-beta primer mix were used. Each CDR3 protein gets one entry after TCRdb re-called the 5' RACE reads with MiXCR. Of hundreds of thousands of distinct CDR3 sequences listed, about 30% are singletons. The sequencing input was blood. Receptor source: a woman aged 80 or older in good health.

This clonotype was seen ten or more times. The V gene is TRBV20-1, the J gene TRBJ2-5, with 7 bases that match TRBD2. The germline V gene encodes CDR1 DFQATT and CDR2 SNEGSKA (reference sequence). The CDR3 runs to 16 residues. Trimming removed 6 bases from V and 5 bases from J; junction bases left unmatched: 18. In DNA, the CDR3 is TGCAGTGCCACAGATTTCTCCGCGGGGGAGCGGGAGACCCAGTACTTC. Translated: CSATDFSAGERETQYF.

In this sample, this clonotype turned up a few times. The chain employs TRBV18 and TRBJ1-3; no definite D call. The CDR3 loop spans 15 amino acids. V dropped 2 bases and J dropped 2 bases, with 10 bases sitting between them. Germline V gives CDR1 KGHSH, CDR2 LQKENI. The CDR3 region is CASSPAPVPGNTIYF. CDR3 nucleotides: TGTGCCAGCTCACCAGCGCCAGTCCCTGGAAACACCATATATTTT.

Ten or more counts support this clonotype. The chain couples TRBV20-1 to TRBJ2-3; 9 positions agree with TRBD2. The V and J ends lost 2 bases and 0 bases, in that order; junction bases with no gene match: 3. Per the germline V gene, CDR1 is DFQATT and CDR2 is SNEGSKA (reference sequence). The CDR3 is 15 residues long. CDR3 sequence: CSARLAGQSTDTQYF. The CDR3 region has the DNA TGCAGTGCTAGACTAGCGGGACAAAGCACAGATACGCAGTATTTT.

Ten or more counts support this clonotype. In nucleotides, the CDR3 is TGTGCCTGGAGTTCCACCGGGACGATGGGTTACACCTTC. This sequence encodes CAWSSTGTMGYTF. The chain combines TRBV30 with TRBJ1-2; D may be TRBD1 (5 bases). Germline values: CDR1 GTSNPN, CDR2 SVGIG (reference sequence). V dropped 2 bases and J dropped 11 bases, with 18 bases sitting between them. This CDR3 has 13 residues.

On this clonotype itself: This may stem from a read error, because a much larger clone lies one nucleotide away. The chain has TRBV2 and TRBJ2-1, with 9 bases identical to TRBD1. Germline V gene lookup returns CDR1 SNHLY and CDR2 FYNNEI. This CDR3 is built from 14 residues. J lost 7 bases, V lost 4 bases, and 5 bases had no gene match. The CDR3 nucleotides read TGTGCCAGCAGTGGGGACAGGGTGAGAAATGAGCAGTTCTTC. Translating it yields CASSGDRVRNEQFF.

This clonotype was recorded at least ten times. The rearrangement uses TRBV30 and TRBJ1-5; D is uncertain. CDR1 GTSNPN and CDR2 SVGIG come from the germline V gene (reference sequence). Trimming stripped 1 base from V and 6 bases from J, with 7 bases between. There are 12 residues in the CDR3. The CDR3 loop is CAWSGNGQPQHF. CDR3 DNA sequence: TGTGCCTGGAGTGGTAACGGTCAGCCCCAGCATTTT.

DNA of the CDR3: TGTGCCAGCTCACCAGGACAGGGGCCCACTGAAGCTTTCTTT. This gives the protein CASSPGQGPTEAFF. The chain has TRBV18 and TRBJ1-1; 9 nucleotides align to TRBD1. The V gene's germline CDR1 is KGHSH and CDR2 LQKENI. The CDR3 contains 14 residues. The V segment lost 2 bases and the J segment 4 bases; nucleotides outside the gene matches: 2.

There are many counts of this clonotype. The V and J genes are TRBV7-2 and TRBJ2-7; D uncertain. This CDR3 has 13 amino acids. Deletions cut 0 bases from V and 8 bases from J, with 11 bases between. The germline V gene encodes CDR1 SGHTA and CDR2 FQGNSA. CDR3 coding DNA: TGTGCCAGCAGCTTAGCCGGCCCTGGGAAGCAGTACTTC. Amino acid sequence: CASSLAGPGKQYF.

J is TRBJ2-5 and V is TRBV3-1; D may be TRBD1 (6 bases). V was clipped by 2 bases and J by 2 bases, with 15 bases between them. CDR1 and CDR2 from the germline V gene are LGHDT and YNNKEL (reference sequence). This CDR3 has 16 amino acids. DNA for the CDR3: TGTGCCAGCAGCCAAAGAGGACAGACGATTCAAGAGACCCAGTACTTC. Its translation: CASSQRGQTIQETQYF.

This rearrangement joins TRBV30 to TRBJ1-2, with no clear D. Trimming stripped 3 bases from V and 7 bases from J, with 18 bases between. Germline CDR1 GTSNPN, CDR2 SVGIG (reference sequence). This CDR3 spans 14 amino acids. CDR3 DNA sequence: TGTGCCTGGAGGGGCCCCGGAGGGTTGAGTGGCTACACCTTC. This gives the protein CAWRGPGGLSGYTF.

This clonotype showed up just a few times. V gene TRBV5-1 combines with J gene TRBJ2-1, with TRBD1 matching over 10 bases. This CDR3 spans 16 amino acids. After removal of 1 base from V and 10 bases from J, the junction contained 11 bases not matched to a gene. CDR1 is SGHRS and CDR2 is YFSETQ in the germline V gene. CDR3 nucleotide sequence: TGCGCCAGCAGCTTGTCCTGGGACAGGGGTTCGCGCGAGCAGTTCTTC. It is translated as CASSLSWDRGSREQFF.

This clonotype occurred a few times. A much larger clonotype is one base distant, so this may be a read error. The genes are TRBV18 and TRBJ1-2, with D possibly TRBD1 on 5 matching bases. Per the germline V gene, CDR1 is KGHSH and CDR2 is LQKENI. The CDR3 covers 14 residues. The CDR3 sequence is CASAPDGGNYGYTF. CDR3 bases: TGTGCCAGCGCACCGGATGGGGGGAACTATGGCTACACCTTC. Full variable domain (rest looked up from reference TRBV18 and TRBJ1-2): NAGVMQNPRHLVRRRGQEARLRCSPMKGHSHVYWYRQLPEEGLKFMVYLQKENIIDESGMPKERFSAEFPKEGPSILRIQQVVRGDSAAYFCASAPDGGNYGYTFGSGTRLTVV.

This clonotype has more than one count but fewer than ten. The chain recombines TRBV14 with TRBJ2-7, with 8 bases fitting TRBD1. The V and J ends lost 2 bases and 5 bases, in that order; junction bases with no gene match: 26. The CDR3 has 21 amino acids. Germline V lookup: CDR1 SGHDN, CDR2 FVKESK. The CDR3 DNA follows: TGTGCCAGCAGCCAATGGGGATGGAGCCCCGCAGGGGGCGTAGGTTCCCACGAGCAGTACTTC. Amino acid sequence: CASSQWGWSPAGGVGSHEQYF.

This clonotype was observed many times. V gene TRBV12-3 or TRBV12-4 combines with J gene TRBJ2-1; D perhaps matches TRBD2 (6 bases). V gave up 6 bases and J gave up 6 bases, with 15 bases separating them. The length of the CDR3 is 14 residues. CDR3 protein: CASRTGTPSNEQFF. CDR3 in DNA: TGTGCCAGCAGGACCGGGACTCCCTCCAATGAGCAGTTCTTC.

The CDR3 loop reads CTTTDSPFGYGYTF. CDR3 in DNA: TGTACCACCACGGACAGCCCTTTCGGCTATGGCTACACCTTC. The J gene is TRBJ1-2, the V gene TRBV6-2 or TRBV6-3, with D perhaps TRBD1 (6 bases). CDR1 is MNHEY and CDR2 is SVGEGT in the germline V gene. The CDR3 covers 14 residues.

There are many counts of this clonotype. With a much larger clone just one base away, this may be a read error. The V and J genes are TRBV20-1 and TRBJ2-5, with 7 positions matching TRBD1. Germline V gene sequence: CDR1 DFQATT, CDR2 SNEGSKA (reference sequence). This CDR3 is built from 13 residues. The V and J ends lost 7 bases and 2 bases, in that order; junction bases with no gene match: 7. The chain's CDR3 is CSVWGQTQETQYF. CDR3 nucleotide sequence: TGCAGTGTCTGGGGACAGACACAAGAGACCCAGTACTTC.

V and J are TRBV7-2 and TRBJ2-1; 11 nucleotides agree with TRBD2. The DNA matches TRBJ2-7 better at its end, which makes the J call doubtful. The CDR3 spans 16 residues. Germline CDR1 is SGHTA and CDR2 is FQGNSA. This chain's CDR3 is CASRVNSGGAGNEQYF. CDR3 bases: TGTGCCAGCAGAGTCAATAGCGGGGGGGCAGGTAATGAGCAGTACTTC.

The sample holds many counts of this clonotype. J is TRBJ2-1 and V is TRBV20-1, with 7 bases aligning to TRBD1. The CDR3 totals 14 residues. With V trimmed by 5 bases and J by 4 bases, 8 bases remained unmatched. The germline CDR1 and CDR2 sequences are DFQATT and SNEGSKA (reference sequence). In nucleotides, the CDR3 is TGCAGTGCTCAGACAGGGATCGTATACAATGAGCAGTTCTTC. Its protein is CSAQTGIVYNEQFF.

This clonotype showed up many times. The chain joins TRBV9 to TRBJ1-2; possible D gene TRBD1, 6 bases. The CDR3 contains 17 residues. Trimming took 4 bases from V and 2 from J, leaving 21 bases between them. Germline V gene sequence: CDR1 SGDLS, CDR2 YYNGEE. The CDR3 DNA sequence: TGTGCCAGCAGCATCGGAGGGGGAGGGCTAACCAACTATGGCTACACCTTC. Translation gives CASSIGGGGLTNYGYTF. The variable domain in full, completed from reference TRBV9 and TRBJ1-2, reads DSGVTQTPKHLITATGQRVTLRCSPRSGDLSVYWYQQSLDQGLQFLIQYYNGEERAKGNILERFSAQQFPDLHSELNLSSLELGDSALYFCASSIGGGGLTNYGYTFGSGTRLTVV.

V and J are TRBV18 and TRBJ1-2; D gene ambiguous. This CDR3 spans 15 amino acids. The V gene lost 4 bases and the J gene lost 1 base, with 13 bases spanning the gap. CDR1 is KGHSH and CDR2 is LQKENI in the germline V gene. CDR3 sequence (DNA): TGTGCCAGCTCACACGGGCCGGCCCTTAACTATGGCTACACCTTC. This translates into CASSHGPALNYGYTF.

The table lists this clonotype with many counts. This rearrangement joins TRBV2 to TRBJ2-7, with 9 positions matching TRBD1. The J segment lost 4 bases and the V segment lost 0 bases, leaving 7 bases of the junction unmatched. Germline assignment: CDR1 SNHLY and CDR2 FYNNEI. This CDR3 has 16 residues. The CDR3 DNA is TGTGCCAGCAGTGAAGCTCGGACAGGGGATCGGTACGAGCAGTACTTC. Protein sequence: CASSEARTGDRYEQYF.

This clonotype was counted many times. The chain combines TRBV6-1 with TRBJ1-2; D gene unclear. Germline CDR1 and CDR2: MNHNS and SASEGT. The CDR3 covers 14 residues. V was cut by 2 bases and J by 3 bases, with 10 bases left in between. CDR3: CASSERAAHYGYTF. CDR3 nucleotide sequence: TGTGCCAGCAGTGAAAGGGCAGCCCACTATGGCTACACCTTC.

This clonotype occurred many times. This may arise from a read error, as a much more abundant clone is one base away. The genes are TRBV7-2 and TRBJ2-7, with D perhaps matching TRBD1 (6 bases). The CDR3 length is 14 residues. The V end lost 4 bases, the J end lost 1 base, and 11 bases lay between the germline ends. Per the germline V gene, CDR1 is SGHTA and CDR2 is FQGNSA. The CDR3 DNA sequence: TGTGCCAGCAGCTGCTACAGGGAGTCCTACGAGCAGTACTTC. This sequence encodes CASSCYRESYEQYF.